This is a list of T cell receptor beta chains from one sample in a study of cytomegalovirus exposure and HLA in healthy donors. The repertoire was sequenced with immunoSEQ multiplex PCR; TCRdb's copy has only in-frame clones and lacks some. The data contain more than 95,000 clones, around 82% of them singletons. Sequences were obtained from PBMCs. Receptors originate from a female donor in good health and CMV-seronegative. CDR3s include the opening cysteine and the closing phenylalanine or tryptophan. The order of the fields is J gene, V gene, clone size, D gene, CDR3 protein, CDR3 DNA. A D gene is named only where the DNA matches it firmly. Part of the rows lack a size; the others show once, few, many or a class for expanded clones.

TRBJ2-3,TRBV5-6,once,NA,CASSFLLVGTDTQYF,TGTGCCAGCAGCTTCCTCTTAGTCGGCACAGATACGCAGTATTTT
TRBJ1-5,TRBV30,NA,NA,CAWSVGGNQPQHF,TGTGCCTGGAGTGTGGGAGGCAATCAGCCCCAGCATTTT
TRBJ1-2,TRBV6-1,NA,NA,CASSDTFLADYTF,TGTGCCAGCAGTGATACCTTTTTGGCGGACTACACCTTC
TRBJ2-6,TRBV30,NA,TRBD1,CAWKHRGRSGANVLTF,TGTGCCTGGAAGCACAGGGGGCGCTCTGGGGCCAACGTCCTGACTTTC
TRBJ1-2,TRBV2,NA,NA,CASSAGNYGYTF,TGTGCCAGCAGTGCAGGGAACTATGGCTACACCTTC
TRBJ2-7,TRBV5-1,NA,TRBD1,CASSEGPGQGGYEQYF,TGCGCCAGCAGCGAGGGACCGGGACAGGGGGGGTACGAGCAGTACTTC
TRBJ2-7,TRBV11-2,NA,TRBD1,CASSFGTGPDEQYF,TGTGCCAGCAGCTTCGGGACAGGGCCGGACGAGCAGTACTTC
TRBJ2-5,TRBV5-1,NA,TRBD2,CASSAGLAGQETQYF,TGCGCCAGCAGCGCGGGACTAGCGGGGCAAGAGACCCAGTACTTC
TRBJ2-1,TRBV6-1,few,TRBD2,CASSPASGSRNEQFF,TGTGCCAGCAGCCCCGCTAGCGGGAGTCGAAATGAGCAGTTCTTC
TRBJ2-1,TRBV18,once,TRBD2,CASSVGTSGSYNEQFF,TGTGCCAGCTCAGTCGGGACTAGCGGGAGCTACAATGAGCAGTTCTTC
TRBJ2-5,TRBV5-5,NA,NA,CASSLERRLWETQYF,TGTGCCAGCAGCTTGGAACGGCGGTTGTGGGAGACCCAGTACTTC
TRBJ1-4,TRBV19,NA,NA,CASSPGVATNEKLFF,TGTGCCAGTAGTCCCGGAGTTGCAACTAATGAAAAACTGTTTTTT
TRBJ1-2,TRBV6-1,NA,TRBD1,CASRNRGSHGYTF,TGTGCCAGCAGGAACAGGGGGAGTCATGGCTACACCTTC
TRBJ2-1,TRBV10-3,NA,TRBD1,CAISQTGDDEQFF,TGTGCCATCAGCCAGACAGGGGACGATGAGCAGTTCTTC
TRBJ2-7,TRBV7-2,NA,TRBD2,CASSPGTSPYEQYF,TGTGCCAGCAGCCCCGGGACTAGCCCCTACGAGCAGTACTTC
TRBJ1-2,TRBV7-9,NA,NA,CASSLVARGGYGYTF,TGTGCCAGCAGCTTAGTAGCCAGGGGTGGCTATGGCTACACCTTC
TRBJ2-2,TRBV7-9,few,TRBD2,CSSSLAGLAGATTGELFF,TGTTCCAGCAGCTTAGCGGGACTAGCGGGAGCGACCACCGGGGAGCTGTTTTTT
TRBJ2-3,TRBV14,NA,NA,CASSQRDTQYF,TGTGCCAGCAGCCAGAGAGATACGCAGTATTTT
TRBJ2-2,TRBV18,few,TRBD1,CASSLGQAINTGELFF,TGTGCCAGCTCACTCGGACAGGCCATTAACACCGGGGAGCTGTTTTTT
TRBJ2-1,TRBV9,NA,NA,CASSVAGTAYNEQFF,TGTGCCAGCAGCGTAGCGGGAACCGCTTACAATGAGCAGTTCTTC
TRBJ1-6,TRBV7-9,few,NA,CASSFKTGSLNSPLHF,TGTGCCAGCAGCTTCAAAACAGGGAGTCTAAATTCACCCCTCCACTTT
TRBJ2-5,TRBV2,NA,TRBD2,CASGVSGVLSKTQYF,TGTGCCAGCGGCGTAAGCGGGGTCCTCTCTAAGACCCAGTACTTC
TRBJ2-3,TRBV14,NA,NA,CASSQDPGDPQYF,TGTGCCAGCAGCCAAGATCCAGGGGACCCTCAGTATTTT